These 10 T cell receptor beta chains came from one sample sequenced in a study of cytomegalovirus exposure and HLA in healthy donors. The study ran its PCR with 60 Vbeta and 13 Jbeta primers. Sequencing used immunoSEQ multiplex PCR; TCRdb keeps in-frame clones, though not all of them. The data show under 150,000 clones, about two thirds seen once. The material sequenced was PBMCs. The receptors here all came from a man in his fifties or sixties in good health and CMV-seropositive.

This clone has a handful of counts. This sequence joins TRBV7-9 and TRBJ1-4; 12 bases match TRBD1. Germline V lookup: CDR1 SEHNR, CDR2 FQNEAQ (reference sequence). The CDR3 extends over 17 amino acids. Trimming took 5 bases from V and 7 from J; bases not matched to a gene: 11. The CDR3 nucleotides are TGTGCCAGCAGCCCTACCCCGGGACAGGGGGCAGGTGAAAAACTGTTTTTT. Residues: CASSPTPGQGAGEKLFF.

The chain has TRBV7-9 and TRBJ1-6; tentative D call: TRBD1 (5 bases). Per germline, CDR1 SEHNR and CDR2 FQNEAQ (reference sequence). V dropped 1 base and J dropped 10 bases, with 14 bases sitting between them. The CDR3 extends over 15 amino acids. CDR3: CASSLDPGTGSPLHF. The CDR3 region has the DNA TGTGCCAGCAGCTTAGATCCCGGGACTGGCTCACCCCTCCACTTT.

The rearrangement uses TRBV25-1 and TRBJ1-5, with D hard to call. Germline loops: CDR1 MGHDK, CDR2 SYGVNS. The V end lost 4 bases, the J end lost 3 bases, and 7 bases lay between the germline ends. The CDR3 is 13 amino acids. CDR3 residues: CASSGGFNQPQHF. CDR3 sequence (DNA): TGTGCCAGCAGTGGAGGGTTCAATCAGCCCCAGCATTTT.

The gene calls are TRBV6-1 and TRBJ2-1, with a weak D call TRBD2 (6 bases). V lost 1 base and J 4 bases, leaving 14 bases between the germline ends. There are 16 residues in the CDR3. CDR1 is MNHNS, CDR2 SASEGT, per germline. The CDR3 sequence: CASSEVSGTLYNEQFF. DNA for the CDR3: TGTGCCAGCAGTGAAGTGTCGGGGACTTTATACAATGAGCAGTTCTTC.

CDR3 in amino acids: CASSLAAGSYEQYF. Here the CDR3 DNA reads TGTGCCAGCAGCTTAGCCGCGGGATCCTACGAGCAGTACTTC. The rearrangement uses TRBV11-3 and TRBJ2-7; D perhaps matches TRBD2 (6 bases). The CDR3 spans 14 residues. CDR1 is SGHNT and CDR2 is YENEEA in the germline V gene. The V end was cut by 1 base, the J end by 1 base, with 8 bases between.

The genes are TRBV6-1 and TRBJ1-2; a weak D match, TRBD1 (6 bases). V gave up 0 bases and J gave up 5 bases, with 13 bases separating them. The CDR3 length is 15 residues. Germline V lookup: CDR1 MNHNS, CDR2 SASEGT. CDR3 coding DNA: TGTGCCAGCAGTGAAGCAAGGACAGCGTTATATGGCTACACCTTC. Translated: CASSEARTALYGYTF.

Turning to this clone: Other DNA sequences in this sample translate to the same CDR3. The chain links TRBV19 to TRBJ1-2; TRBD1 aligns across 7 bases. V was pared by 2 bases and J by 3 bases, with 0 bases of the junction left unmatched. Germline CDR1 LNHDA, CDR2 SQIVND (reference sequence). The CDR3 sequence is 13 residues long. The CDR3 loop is CASSITGDYGYTF. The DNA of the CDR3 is TGTGCCAGTAGTATAACAGGGGACTATGGCTACACCTTC.

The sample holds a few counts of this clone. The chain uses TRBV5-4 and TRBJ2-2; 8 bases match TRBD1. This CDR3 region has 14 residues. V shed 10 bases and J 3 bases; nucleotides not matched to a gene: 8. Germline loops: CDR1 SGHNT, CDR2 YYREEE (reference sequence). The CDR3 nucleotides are TGTGCCGGCGCCCGGGACAGGTACACCGGGGAGCTGTTTTTT. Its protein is CAGARDRYTGELFF.

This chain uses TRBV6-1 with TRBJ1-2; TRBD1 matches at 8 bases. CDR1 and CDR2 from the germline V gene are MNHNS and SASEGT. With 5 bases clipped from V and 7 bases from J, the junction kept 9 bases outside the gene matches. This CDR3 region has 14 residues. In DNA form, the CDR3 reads TGTGCCAGCAGTTATATACAGGGGGTAGCTGGCTACACCTTC. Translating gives CASSYIQGVAGYTF.

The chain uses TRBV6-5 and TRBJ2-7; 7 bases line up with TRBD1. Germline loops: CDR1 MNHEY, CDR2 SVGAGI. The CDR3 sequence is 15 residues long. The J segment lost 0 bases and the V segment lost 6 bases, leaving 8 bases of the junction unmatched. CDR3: CASSYRGYNSYEQYF. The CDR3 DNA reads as TGTGCCAGCAGCTACAGGGGTTACAACTCCTACGAGCAGTACTTC.